This T cell receptor (beta chain) derives from a study of blood T cell repertoires in COVID-19. The V gene lost 1 base and the J gene lost 10 bases, with 13 bases spanning the gap. The CDR3 is made up of 13 amino acids. The V gene's germline CDR1 is PRHDT and CDR2 FYEKMQ (reference sequence). Sequencing was performed with immunoSEQ multiplex PCR; in TCRdb, only in-frame clones are kept and a portion is missing. This table has 250,000 to 350,000 clones, about nine tenths appearing once. The rearrangement uses TRBV13 and TRBJ1-1; D remains unclear. This sequence was found in a woman in her fifties or sixties with acute or convalescent COVID-19. Material for sequencing was peripheral blood. The DNA for the CDR3 is TGTGCCAGCAGCTTAGTCGGGGAGGTTGTAGCTTTCTTT. Residues: CASSLVGEVVAFF. Based on the CDR3 plus reference TRBV13 and TRBJ1-1, the full variable domain is AAGVIQSPRHLIKEKRETATLKCYPIPRHDTVYWYQQGPGQDPQFLISFYEKMQSDKGSIPDRFSAQQFSDYHSELNMSSLELGDSALYFCASSLVGEVVAFFGQGTRLTVV.